This T cell receptor beta chain comes out of a study of T cells in Graves' hyperthyroidism and ophthalmopathy. The overall study: Upon initial diagnosis and before any treatment, peripheral blood was collected.

Amplification targeted TCR beta CDR3 regions from RNA transcripts. When the TCR CDR3 underwent first-round RT-PCR, the HTBI primer set was used. MiXCR, run by TCRdb on the multiplex PCR reads, gives a single entry per CDR3 protein. The table has more than 300,000 distinct CDR3 sequences, around 13% seen once. There are 12 residues in the CDR3. Trimming cost V 6 bases and J 9 bases, with 12 bases left between them. The sequence was collected from a woman aged 25 to 45 with Graves' hyperthyroidism. Material: blood. The V call is TRBV12-3 or TRBV12-4, the J call TRBJ2-1; no definite D call. This chain's CDR3 is CASRWAVGEQFF. The CDR3 nucleotides are TGTGCCAGCAGGTGGGCTGTAGGTGAGCAGTTCTTC.